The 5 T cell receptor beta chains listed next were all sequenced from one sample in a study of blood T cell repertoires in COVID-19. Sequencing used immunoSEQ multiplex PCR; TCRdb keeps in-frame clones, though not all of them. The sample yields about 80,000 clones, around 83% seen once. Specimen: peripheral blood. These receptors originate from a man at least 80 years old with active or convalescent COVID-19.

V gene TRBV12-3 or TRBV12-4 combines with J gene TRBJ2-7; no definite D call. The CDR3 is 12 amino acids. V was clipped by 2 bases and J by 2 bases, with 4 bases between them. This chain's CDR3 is CASSLLAYEQYF. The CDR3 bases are TGTGCCAGCAGTTTACTAGCCTACGAGCAGTACTTC.

CDR3 DNA sequence: TGTGCCAGTTCGGGCACTGAAGCTTTCTTT. Protein sequence: CASSGTEAFF. The V gene is TRBV19, the J gene TRBJ1-1, with unresolved D. Trimming left V 8 bases short and J 4 bases short, with 5 bases between. The CDR3 has 10 amino acids. Per the germline V gene, CDR1 is LNHDA and CDR2 is SQIVND (reference sequence).

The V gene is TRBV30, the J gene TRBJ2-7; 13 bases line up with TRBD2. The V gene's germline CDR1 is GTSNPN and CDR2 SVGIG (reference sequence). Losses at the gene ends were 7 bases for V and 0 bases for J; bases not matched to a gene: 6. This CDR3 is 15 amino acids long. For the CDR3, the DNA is TGTGCCTTAACCTGGACTAGCGGGAGCTCCTACGAGCAGTACTTC. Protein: CALTWTSGSSYEQYF.

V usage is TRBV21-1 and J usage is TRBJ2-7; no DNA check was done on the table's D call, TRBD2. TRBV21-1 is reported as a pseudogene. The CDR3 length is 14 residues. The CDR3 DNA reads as TGTGCCAGCAGCAAAGGTGGAAAACTACGATGTCAGTACTTC. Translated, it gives CASSKGGKLRCQYF.

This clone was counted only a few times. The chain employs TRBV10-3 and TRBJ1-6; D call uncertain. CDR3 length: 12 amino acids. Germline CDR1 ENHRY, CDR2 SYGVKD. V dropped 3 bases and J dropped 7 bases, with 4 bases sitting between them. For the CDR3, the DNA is TGTGCCATCAGTGAACTCAATTCACCCCTCCACTTT. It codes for CAISELNSPLHF.